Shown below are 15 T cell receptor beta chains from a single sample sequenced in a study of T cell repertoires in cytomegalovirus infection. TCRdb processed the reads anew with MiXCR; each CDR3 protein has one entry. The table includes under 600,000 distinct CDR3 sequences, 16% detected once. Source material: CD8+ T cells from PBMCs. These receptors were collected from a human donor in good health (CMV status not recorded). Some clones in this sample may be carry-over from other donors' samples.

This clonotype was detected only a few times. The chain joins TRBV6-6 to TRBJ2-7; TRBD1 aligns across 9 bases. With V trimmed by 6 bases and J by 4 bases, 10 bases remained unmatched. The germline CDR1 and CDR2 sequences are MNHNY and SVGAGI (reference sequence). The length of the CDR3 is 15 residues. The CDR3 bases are TGTGCCAGCAGCCAAGGACAGGGGTGGGAGTACGAGCAGTACTTC. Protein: CASSQGQGWEYEQYF.

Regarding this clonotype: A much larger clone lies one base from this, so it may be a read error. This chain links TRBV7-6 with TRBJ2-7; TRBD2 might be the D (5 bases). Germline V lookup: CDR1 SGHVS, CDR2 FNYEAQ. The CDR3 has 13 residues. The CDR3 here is CASSSDGFREQDF. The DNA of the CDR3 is TGTGCCAGCAGCTCCGACGGGTTTAGGGAGCAGGACTTC.

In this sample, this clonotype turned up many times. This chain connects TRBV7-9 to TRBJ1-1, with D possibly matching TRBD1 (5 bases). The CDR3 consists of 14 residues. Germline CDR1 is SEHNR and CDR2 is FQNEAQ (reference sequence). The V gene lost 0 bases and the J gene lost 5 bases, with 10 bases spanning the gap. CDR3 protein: CASSLASGKTEAFF. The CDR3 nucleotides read TGTGCCAGCAGCTTAGCATCAGGGAAAACTGAAGCTTTCTTT.

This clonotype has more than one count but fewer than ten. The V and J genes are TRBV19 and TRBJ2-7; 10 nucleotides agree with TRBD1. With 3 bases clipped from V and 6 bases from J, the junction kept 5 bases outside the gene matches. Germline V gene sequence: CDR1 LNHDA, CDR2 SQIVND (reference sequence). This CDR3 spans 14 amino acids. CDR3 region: CASSIGTGAAEQYF. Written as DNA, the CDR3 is TGTGCCAGTAGTATCGGGACAGGGGCAGCCGAGCAGTACTTC.

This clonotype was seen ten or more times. Here the CDR3 DNA reads TGTGCCAGCAGCCCAGGCCCGGGACTAGCGGGCTACGAGCAGTACTTC. Protein sequence: CASSPGPGLAGYEQYF. The chain is built from TRBV7-8 and TRBJ2-7; 12 nucleotides match TRBD2. This CDR3 spans 16 amino acids. Germline V lookup: CDR1 SGHVS, CDR2 FQNEAQ. The V gene end was trimmed by 5 bases and the J gene end by 3 bases; junction bases not matched to a gene: 8.

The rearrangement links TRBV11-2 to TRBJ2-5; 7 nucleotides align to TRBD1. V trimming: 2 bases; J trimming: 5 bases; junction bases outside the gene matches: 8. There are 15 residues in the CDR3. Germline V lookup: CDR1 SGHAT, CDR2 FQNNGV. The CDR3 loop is CASSLYYRGGETQYF. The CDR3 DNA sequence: TGTGCCAGCAGCTTATACTACAGGGGCGGGGAGACCCAGTACTTC.

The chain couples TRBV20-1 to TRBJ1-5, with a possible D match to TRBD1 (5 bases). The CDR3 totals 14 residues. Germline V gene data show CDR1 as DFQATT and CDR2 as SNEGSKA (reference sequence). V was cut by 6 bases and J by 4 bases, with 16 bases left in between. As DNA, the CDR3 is TGCAGTGCCCCTAGGCGGGGGATGAATCAGCCCCAGCATTTT. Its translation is CSAPRRGMNQPQHF.

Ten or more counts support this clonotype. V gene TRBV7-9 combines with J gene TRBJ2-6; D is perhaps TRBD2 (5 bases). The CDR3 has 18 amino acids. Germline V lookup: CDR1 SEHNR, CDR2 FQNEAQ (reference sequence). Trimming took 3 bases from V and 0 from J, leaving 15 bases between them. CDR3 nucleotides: TGTGCCAGCAGCTTCCTAGGGAGCGCCTTCTCTGGGGCCAACGTCCTGACTTTC. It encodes CASSFLGSAFSGANVLTF.

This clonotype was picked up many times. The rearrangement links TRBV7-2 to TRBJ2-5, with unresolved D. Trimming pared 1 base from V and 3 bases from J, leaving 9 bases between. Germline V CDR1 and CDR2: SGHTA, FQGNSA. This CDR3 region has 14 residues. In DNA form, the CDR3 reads TGTGCCAGCAGCTTAGTACAGTATGAAGAGACCCAGTACTTC. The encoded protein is CASSLVQYEETQYF.

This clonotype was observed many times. DNA for the CDR3: TGTGCCAGCAGCTTAGCGGACCAGGGGAACACCGGGGAGCTGTTTTTT. Translating gives CASSLADQGNTGELFF. The rearrangement links TRBV7-9 to TRBJ2-2; tentative D call: TRBD1 (5 bases). Trimming left V 0 bases short and J 1 base short, with 9 bases between. CDR3 length: 16 amino acids. Per the germline V gene, CDR1 is SEHNR and CDR2 is FQNEAQ (reference sequence).

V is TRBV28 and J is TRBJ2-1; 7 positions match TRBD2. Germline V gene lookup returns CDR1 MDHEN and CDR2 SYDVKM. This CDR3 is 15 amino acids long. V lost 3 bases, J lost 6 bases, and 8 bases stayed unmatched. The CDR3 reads CASSFLGTNLNEQFF. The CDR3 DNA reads TGTGCCAGCAGTTTCCTCGGGACTAATCTCAATGAGCAGTTCTTC.

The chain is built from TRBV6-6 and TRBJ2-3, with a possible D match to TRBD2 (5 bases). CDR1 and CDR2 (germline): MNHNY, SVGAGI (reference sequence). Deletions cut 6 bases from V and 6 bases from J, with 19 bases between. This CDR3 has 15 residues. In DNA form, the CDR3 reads TGTGCCAGCAGGGCTGTGGTGGGAGCATCGGATACGCAGTATTTT. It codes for CASRAVVGASDTQYF.

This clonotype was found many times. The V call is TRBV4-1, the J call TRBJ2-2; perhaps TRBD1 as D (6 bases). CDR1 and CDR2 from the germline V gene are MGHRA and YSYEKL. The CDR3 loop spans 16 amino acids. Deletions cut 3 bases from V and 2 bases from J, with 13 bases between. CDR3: CASSHPGTQNTGELFF. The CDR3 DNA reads TGCGCCAGCAGCCACCCCGGGACACAAAACACCGGGGAGCTGTTTTTT.

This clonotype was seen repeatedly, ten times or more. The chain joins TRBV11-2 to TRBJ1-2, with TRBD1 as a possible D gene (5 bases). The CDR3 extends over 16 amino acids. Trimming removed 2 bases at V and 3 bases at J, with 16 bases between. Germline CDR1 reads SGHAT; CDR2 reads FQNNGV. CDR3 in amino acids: CASSLWGKGRDYGYTF. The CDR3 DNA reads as TGTGCCAGCAGCTTATGGGGGAAGGGACGGGACTATGGCTACACCTTC.

The CDR3, as DNA: TGCGCCAGCAGCTGGACCCCGGATGAGCGTGCGAATGAGCAGTTCTTC. Translated: CASSWTPDERANEQFF. The chain links TRBV5-1 to TRBJ2-1; D not resolved. This CDR3 is 16 amino acids long. With 3 bases removed from V and 7 bases from J, the gap between germline ends came to 20 bases. From germline, CDR1 is SGHRS and CDR2 YFSETQ. Using reference TRBV5-1 and TRBJ2-1 for the parts outside the CDR3, the full variable domain is KAGVTQTPRYLIKTRGQQVTLSCSPISGHRSVSWYQQTPGQGLQFLFEYFSETQRNKGNFPGRFSGRQFSNSRSEMNVSTLELGDSALYLCASSWTPDERANEQFFGPGTRLTVL.